The sequence of this T cell receptor beta chain was determined in a study of preoperative IRX-2 immunotherapy in early breast cancer (dated by TCRdb to about 2019). Remarks on this clone: The antigen it binds to is not known. One end of the junction varies from germline; a read error may be responsible.

The treatment or condition label here, explained by the study, means: preoperative locoregional IRX-2 cytokine immunotherapy. The samples were obtained from a phase Ib study that tested preoperative, locoregional IRX-2 cytokine immunotherapy meant to prime immune responses. The donors were early-stage breast cancer patients who were given IRX-2 prior to surgery. CDR1 and CDR2 (MNHGY, SAAAGT) derive from the germline V gene. The CDR3 starts with the cysteine, ends with the phenylalanine, and has 16 residues. Only the CDR3 portion is preserved as DNA: 48 bases, with reading frame beginning at the first base. The library was made by the immunoSEQ multiplex PCR assay. The source is immuneACCESS, and TCRdb retained only in-frame sequences with V and J called. Part of the clones is not carried over; for the studies checked, unresolved V genes explain less than half of this, and the remainder is unexplained. The sample includes 40,000 to 50,000 clones, with around three quarters observed a single time. The biggest ten clones account for approximately 1.1% of the sample.

The sample here was tumor tissue, taken after IRX-2 immunotherapy. The chain uses TRBV6-8 and TRBJ2-1, and 11 junction bases match TRBD2. This TCR was sampled from a human donor with breast cancer. The bases read TGTGCCAGCAGTGACTCACTAGCGGGGGCGTACAATGAGCAGTTCTTC. Translated, this gives CASSDSLAGAYNEQFF.